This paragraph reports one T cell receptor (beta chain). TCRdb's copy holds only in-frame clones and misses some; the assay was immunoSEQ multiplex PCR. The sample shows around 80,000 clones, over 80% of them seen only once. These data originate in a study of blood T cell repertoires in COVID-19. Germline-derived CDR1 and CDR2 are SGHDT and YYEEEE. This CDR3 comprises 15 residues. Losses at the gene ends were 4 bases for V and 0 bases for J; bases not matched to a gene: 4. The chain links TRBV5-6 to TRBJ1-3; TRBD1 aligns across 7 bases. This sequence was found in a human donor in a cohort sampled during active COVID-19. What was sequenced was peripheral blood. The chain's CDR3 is CASSTTGPSGNTIYF. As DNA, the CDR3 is TGTGCCAGCAGCACGACAGGGCCCTCTGGAAACACCATATATTTT.